A single sample gave rise to the 24 T cell receptor beta chains below, sequenced in a study of T cell clonality in common variable immunodeficiency. The assay was immunoSEQ multiplex PCR, and TCRdb's table has in-frame clones only and misses some. This sample has approximately 52,000 clones, each found more than once. Input material: peripheral blood mononuclear cells. The receptors here all came from a person between 18 and 75 years old in good health.

With regard to this clone: Read coverage stops 3 residues before the CDR3 terminus; the germline J gene supplies the remainder. The rearrangement joins TRBV7-9 to TRBJ1-2, with a weak D call TRBD1 (5 bases). Germline values: CDR1 SEHNR, CDR2 FQNEAQ (reference sequence). With 1 base removed from V and 7 bases from J, the gap between germline ends came to 13 bases. There are 14 residues in the CDR3. CDR3 DNA, as far as it was read: TGTGCCAGCAGCTTAGAATCCCAGGGCGGTGGC. Protein: CASSLESQGGG. The whole CDR3 sequence is CASSLESQGGGYTF.

This clone was counted many times. CDR3 bases read: TGCAGCGTTTCCCCCGGGACAGGGGACCCT. This codes for CSVSPGTGDP. The whole CDR3 protein reads CSVSPGTGDPQYF. The chain links TRBV29-1 to TRBJ2-4; 10 positions agree with TRBD1. Read data end 3 residues before the CDR3 end; the end is taken from the germline J gene. The CDR3 has 13 residues. Per germline, CDR1 SQVTM and CDR2 ANQGSEA.

Many counts were recorded for this clone. The read ends 3 residues shy of where the CDR3 ends; the end is completed using the germline J gene. The rearrangement links TRBV6-1 to TRBJ2-4; no definite D call. Germline-derived CDR1 and CDR2 are MNHNS and SASEGT. Trimming removed 2 bases at V and 8 bases at J, with 4 bases between. The CDR3 loop spans 11 amino acids. The CDR3 DNA, read in part, is TGTGCCAGCAGTGAACTGTACATT. Protein sequence: CASSELYI. Given in full, the CDR3 is CASSELYIQYF.

This clone was seen at least ten times. From the germline J gene comes the end of the CDR3, since the read stops 3 residues before it. The chain combines TRBV7-3 with TRBJ2-3; D is ambiguous. CDR1 is SGHTA, CDR2 FQGTGA, per germline. The CDR3 contains 15 residues. The germline V and J ends were trimmed by 2 bases and 7 bases, with 16 bases remaining between them. The CDR3 reads CASSLVAQITNTQYF. Partial CDR3 DNA: TGTGCCAGCAGCTTAGTAGCACAAATAACCAATACG.

This clone was found many times. The sequence runs out 3 residues before the end of the CDR3; the remainder is reconstructed from the germline J gene. The chain combines TRBV20-1 with TRBJ2-3, with 14 bases that match TRBD2. Germline V gene lookup returns CDR1 DFQATT and CDR2 SNEGSKA (reference sequence). The V and J ends lost 5 bases and 3 bases, in that order; junction bases with no gene match: 4. The CDR3 is 15 residues long. The CDR3 DNA, read in part, is TGCAGTGCTGGGACTAGCGGGAGTCGGACAGATACG. This codes for CSAGTSGSRTDT. The full CDR3 reads CSAGTSGSRTDTQYF.

This clone showed up many times. The read ends 3 residues shy of where the CDR3 ends; the end is completed using the germline J gene. The rearrangement links TRBV7-6 to TRBJ2-7, with D possibly matching TRBD2 (6 bases). CDR3 size: 12 residues. Per the germline V gene, CDR1 is SGHVS and CDR2 is FNYEAQ. V dropped 5 bases and J dropped 3 bases, with 8 bases sitting between them. Partial CDR3 DNA: TGTGCCAGCAGCGGGGGGAGCTACGAG. Amino acid sequence: CASSGGSYE. The CDR3 as a whole reads CASSGGSYEQYF.

About this clone: At one boundary the junction diverges from the germline segment, which might be a read error. The read is 3 residues too short to cover the CDR3 end, so that end is filled in from the germline J gene. The chain combines TRBV6-4 with TRBJ2-3; 10 bases fit TRBD2. This CDR3 is built from 15 residues. Germline V gives CDR1 MRHNA, CDR2 SNTAGT. CDR3: CASSQREGGSETQYF. The CDR3 DNA, read in part, is TGTGCCAGCAGCCAGCGGGAGGGCGGATCAGAGACG.

This clone was seen a few times. Incomplete CDR3 DNA: TGTGCCAGTAGTATGTTATCAGGGGGCGGCAATCAGCCC. Translating it yields CASSMLSGGGNQP. The whole CDR3 sequence is CASSMLSGGGNQPQHF. The V and J genes are TRBV19 and TRBJ1-5; 8 bases are a match to TRBD1. The read halts 3 residues ahead of the CDR3 end, with the missing end drawn from the germline J gene. The CDR3 is 16 amino acids. After removal of 3 bases from V and 2 bases from J, the junction contained 6 bases not matched to a gene. Germline V lookup: CDR1 LNHDA, CDR2 SQIVND (reference sequence).

This clone appeared many times. Sequencing ends 3 residues short of the CDR3 end; the germline J gene provides the rest. The chain couples TRBV6-1 to TRBJ1-3; 8 bases line up with TRBD1. Germline V gene data show CDR1 as MNHNS and CDR2 as SASEGT. Germline trimming cut 0 bases from V and 4 bases from J; bases unmatched to any gene: 14. The CDR3 is 19 amino acids. The CDR3 protein is CASSEALTGQGRLGNTIYF. The CDR3 bases that were read are TGTGCCAGCAGTGAAGCGCTTACAGGACAGGGTCGTTTAGGAAACACC.

This clone has a handful of counts. Sequencing ends 3 residues short of the CDR3 end; the germline J gene provides the rest. This chain connects TRBV7-8 to TRBJ1-5, with a possible D match to TRBD1 (5 bases). Germline loops: CDR1 SGHVS, CDR2 FQNEAQ. The CDR3 contains 17 residues. V lost 5 bases to trimming and J lost 2 bases, with 19 bases between them. CDR3 DNA (partial): TGTGCCAGCAGCGCTCTCGCGGGGGGTATTGGCAATCAGCCC. Protein product: CASSALAGGIGNQP. In full, the CDR3 is CASSALAGGIGNQPQHF.

This clone was counted ten times or more. The read halts 3 residues ahead of the CDR3 end, with the missing end drawn from the germline J gene. The V gene is TRBV20-1, the J gene TRBJ2-7; 7 positions agree with TRBD1. This CDR3 spans 14 amino acids. Germline V gives CDR1 DFQATT, CDR2 SNEGSKA (reference sequence). The V and J ends lost 3 bases and 3 bases, in that order; junction bases with no gene match: 8. The CDR3 DNA, read in part, is TGCAGTGCTAGCAAATCGACAGGGAACTACGAG. Its protein product is CSASKSTGNYE. The complete CDR3 protein is CSASKSTGNYEQYF.

This clone was detected ten times or more. Sequencing ends 3 residues short of the CDR3 end; the germline J gene provides the rest. This chain uses TRBV18 with TRBJ2-2; D is unclear. Germline values: CDR1 KGHSH, CDR2 LQKENI. Between the trimmed V and J ends, which lost 3 bases and 10 bases, there was a span of 3 bases. CDR3 length equals 10 residues. The CDR3 DNA, read in part, is TGTGCCAGCTCACCCCAGGAG. Translated, it gives CASSPQE. In full, the CDR3 is CASSPQELFF.

This clone was seen at least ten times. The read terminates 3 residues ahead of where the CDR3 ends, so the germline J gene completes it. V usage is TRBV5-4 and J usage is TRBJ2-2, with 9 bases that match TRBD2. The V gene's germline CDR1 is SGHNT and CDR2 YYREEE (reference sequence). CDR3 length: 16 amino acids. The V gene end was trimmed by 7 bases and the J gene end by 8 bases; junction bases not matched to a gene: 15. The sequenced CDR3 bases are TGTGCCAGCCAGATAAGGAGCGGGAGGTCGTCAGGGGAG. Protein: CASQIRSGRSSGE. From start to end, the CDR3 is CASQIRSGRSSGELFF. The full variable domain, in which reference TRBV5-4 and TRBJ2-2 provide the parts outside the CDR3, is ETGVTQSPTHLIKTRGQQVTLRCSSQSGHNTVSWYQQALGQGPQFIFQYYREEENGRGNFPPRFSGLQFPNYSSELNVNALELDDSALYLCASQIRSGRSSGELFFGEGSRLTVL.

This clone was observed many times. The CDR3 is cut off 3 residues early in the read; its end comes from the germline J gene. This chain uses TRBV19 with TRBJ1-1, with no clear D. Trimming left V 5 bases short and J 0 bases short, with 7 bases between. Germline loops: CDR1 LNHDA, CDR2 SQIVND (reference sequence). The CDR3 is 13 amino acids. CDR3 loop: CASSFDLNTEAFF. CDR3 DNA, as far as it was read: TGTGCCAGTAGTTTCGACTTGAACACTGAA.

This clone has a count of ten or more. The read ends 3 residues shy of where the CDR3 ends; the end is completed using the germline J gene. The chain employs TRBV19 and TRBJ2-3, with 9 bases aligning to TRBD2. This CDR3 has 15 amino acids. Germline loops: CDR1 LNHDA, CDR2 SQIVND (reference sequence). With 5 bases clipped from V and 0 bases from J, the junction kept 3 bases outside the gene matches. CDR3 residues: CASSPTSGSTDTQYF. CDR3 bases read: TGTGCCAGTAGTCCAACTAGCGGGAGCACAGATACG.

This clone was seen many times. The read ends 3 residues before the CDR3 terminus; that terminus is restored from the germline J gene. This chain links TRBV7-2 with TRBJ1-5; no clear D gene. V lost 3 bases and J lost 0, with 3 bases in between. Germline V gene data show CDR1 as SGHTA and CDR2 as FQGNSA. This CDR3 region has 13 residues. CDR3 DNA, as far as it was read: TGTGCCAGCAGCTTTAATAGCAATCAGCCC. It codes for CASSFNSNQP. The entire CDR3 reads CASSFNSNQPQHF.

This clone was seen repeatedly, ten times or more. The read comes to an end 3 residues before the CDR3 does, leaving the germline J gene to fill in the end. The genes are TRBV20-1 and TRBJ2-1; D might be TRBD2 (6 bases). This CDR3 is built from 13 residues. V was clipped by 3 bases and J by 0 bases, with 6 bases between them. From germline, CDR1 is DFQATT and CDR2 SNEGSKA (reference sequence). The CDR3 region is CSASGGSYNEQFF. CDR3 DNA (partial): TGCAGTGCTAGCGGGGGCTCCTACAATGAG.

This clone was counted at least ten times. The CDR3 goes on 3 residues after the read ends, and that part is filled in from the germline J gene. The gene calls are TRBV7-2 and TRBJ2-7; D perhaps matches TRBD1 (6 bases). V lost 5 bases, J lost 4 bases, and 18 bases lay in between. The CDR3 length is 15 residues. Germline V lookup: CDR1 SGHTA, CDR2 FQGNSA. The covered CDR3 bases are TGTGCCAGCAGCCAACGAACCGGGACACCATACGAG. This translates into CASSQRTGTPYE. The whole CDR3 sequence reads CASSQRTGTPYEQYF.

At least ten counts were recorded for this clone. Coverage ceases 3 residues before the CDR3 finishes, and the germline J gene fills in the end. The rearrangement joins TRBV20-1 to TRBJ2-3, with 7 bases identical to TRBD1. Trimming cost V 3 bases and J 4 bases; bases outside gene matches: 7. This CDR3 contains 14 residues. Germline loops: CDR1 DFQATT, CDR2 SNEGSKA (reference sequence). CDR3 residues: CSARGRGNPDTQYF. Partial CDR3 DNA: TGCAGTGCTAGGGGCAGGGGGAATCCAGATACG.

This clone showed up many times. Coverage ceases 3 residues before the CDR3 finishes, and the germline J gene fills in the end. V usage is TRBV5-1 and J usage is TRBJ1-2; the match to TRBD1 covers 8 bases. V was clipped by 4 bases and J by 2 bases; unmatched bases: 7. Germline V gene sequence: CDR1 SGHRS, CDR2 YFSETQ. The CDR3 consists of 15 residues. The CDR3 here is CASSAYRGSNYGYTF. The sequenced part of the CDR3 DNA is TGCGCCAGCAGCGCCTACAGGGGGTCAAACTATGGC.

The sample holds many counts of this clone. The CDR3 extends 3 residues past the end of the read, so its final part is completed from the germline J gene. The chain carries TRBV12-5 and TRBJ2-1; D may be TRBD1 (6 bases). Trimming left V 2 bases short and J 3 bases short, with 8 bases between. In germline, CDR1 is LGHNT, CDR2 FRNRAP. The CDR3 is 14 residues long. The part of the CDR3 DNA that was read is TGTGCTAGTGGTTTGCGGACAGACTACAATGAG. Protein sequence: CASGLRTDYNE. The whole CDR3 reads CASGLRTDYNEQFF.

This clone was detected ten times or more. The read finishes 3 residues shy of the CDR3 end, and the germline J gene is used to complete it. The chain recombines TRBV19 with TRBJ2-7; 8 bases match TRBD1. CDR1 is LNHDA, CDR2 SQIVND, per germline (reference sequence). Losses at the gene ends were 0 bases for V and 4 bases for J; bases not matched to a gene: 5. The CDR3 has 15 amino acids. The CDR3 protein is CASSIEEDRGYEQYF. The part of the CDR3 DNA that was read is TGTGCCAGTAGTATAGAGGAAGACAGGGGATACGAG.

This clone was recorded at least ten times. The observed sequence ends 3 residues before the CDR3 terminus, with the missing tail filled in from the germline J gene. This chain links TRBV15 with TRBJ1-5, with D hard to call. The V and J ends lost 7 bases and 0 bases respectively, with 7 bases between them. The CDR3 covers 13 residues. Germline CDR1 and CDR2: LNHNV and YYDKDF (reference sequence). The CDR3 bases that were read are TGTGCCACCACTACCCATAGCAATCAGCCC. Protein product: CATTTHSNQP. The full-length CDR3 reads as CATTTHSNQPQHF. Full variable domain (rest looked up from reference TRBV15 and TRBJ1-5): DAMVIQNPRYQVTQFGKPVTLSCSQTLNHNVMYWYQQKSSQAPKLLFHYYDKDFNNEADTPDNFQSRRPNTSFCFLDIRSPGLGDTAMYLCATTTHSNQPQHFGDGTRLSIL.

In this sample, this clone turned up many times. With the read ending 3 residues before the CDR3 end, the germline J gene is used to fill in that end. The V gene is TRBV20-1, the J gene TRBJ2-5; TRBD2 agrees at 13 bases. Per germline, CDR1 DFQATT and CDR2 SNEGSKA (reference sequence). The CDR3 runs to 15 residues. J lost 5 bases, V lost 3 bases, and 6 bases had no gene match. The sequenced part of the CDR3 DNA is TGCAGTGCTAGGATTACTAGCGGGAGGGTGGAGACC. This encodes CSARITSGRVET. The whole CDR3 protein is CSARITSGRVETQYF.